The present T cell receptor beta chain was sequenced within a study of shared clonotypes between healthy human individuals. None of the donors, who were healthy HIV-negative adults, had recently had acute infections or vaccinations. The repertoire was sequenced with immunoSEQ multiplex PCR; TCRdb's copy has only in-frame clones and lacks some. The table includes about 470,000 clones, roughly 77% detected once. V lost 0 bases and J lost 2, with 8 bases in between. Germline loops: CDR1 SEHNR, CDR2 FQNEAQ (reference sequence). The CDR3 covers 14 residues. This TCR came from a woman aged 40-49 years in good health. Some clones in this sample may be carry-over from other donors' samples. This sequence joins TRBV7-9 and TRBJ2-7; D might be TRBD1 or TRBD2, each matching 5 bases. The source material was PBMCs. CDR3 amino acids: CASSLAVGAYEQYF. DNA for the CDR3: TGTGCCAGCAGCTTAGCGGTGGGGGCCTACGAGCAGTACTTC.